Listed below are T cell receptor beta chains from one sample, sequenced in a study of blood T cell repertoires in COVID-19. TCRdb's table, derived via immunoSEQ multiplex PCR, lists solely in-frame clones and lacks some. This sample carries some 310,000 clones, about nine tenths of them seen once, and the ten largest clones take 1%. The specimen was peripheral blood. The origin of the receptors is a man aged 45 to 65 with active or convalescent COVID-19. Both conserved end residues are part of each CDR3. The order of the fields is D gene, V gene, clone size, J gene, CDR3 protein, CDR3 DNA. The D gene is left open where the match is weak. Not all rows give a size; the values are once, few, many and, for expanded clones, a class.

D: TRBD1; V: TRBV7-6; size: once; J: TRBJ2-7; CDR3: CASSSGQGNEQYF; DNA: TGTGCCAGCAGCTCCGGACAGGGTAACGAGCAGTACTTC
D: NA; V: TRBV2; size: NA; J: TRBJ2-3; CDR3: CASSENLAGDTQYF; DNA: TGTGCCAGCAGTGAAAACTTAGCAGGGGATACGCAGTATTTT
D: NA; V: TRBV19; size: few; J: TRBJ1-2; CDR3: CASSIQGKGYGYTF; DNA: TGTGCCAGTAGTATACAGGGGAAGGGCTATGGCTACACCTTC
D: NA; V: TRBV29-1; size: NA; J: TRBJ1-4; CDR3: CSVSGFPNEKLFF; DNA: TGCAGCGTCTCAGGGTTCCCTAATGAAAAACTGTTTTTT
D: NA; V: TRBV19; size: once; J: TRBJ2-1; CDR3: CASSIEVLATHNEQFF; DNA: TGTGCCAGTAGTATAGAAGTCCTAGCGACACACAATGAGCAGTTCTTC
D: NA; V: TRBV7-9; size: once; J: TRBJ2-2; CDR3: CASSRDFHNTGELFF; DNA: TGTGCCAGCAGCCGGGACTTCCATAACACCGGGGAGCTGTTTTTT
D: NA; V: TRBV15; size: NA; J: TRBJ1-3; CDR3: CATSRDSSGVSGNTIYF; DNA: TGTGCCACCAGCAGAGACTCCTCGGGGGTCTCTGGAAACACCATATATTTT
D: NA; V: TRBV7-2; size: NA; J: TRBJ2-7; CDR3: CASSPRREYEQYF; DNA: TGTGCCAGCAGCCCGCGACGGGAATACGAGCAGTACTTC
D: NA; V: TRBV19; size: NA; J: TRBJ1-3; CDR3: CATQGGTASRGNTIYF; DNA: TGTGCCACCCAGGGAGGAACAGCGTCCCGCGGAAACACCATATATTTT
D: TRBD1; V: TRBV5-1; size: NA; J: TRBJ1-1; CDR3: CASRLWTGTEAFF; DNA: TGCGCCAGCAGGCTCTGGACAGGGACTGAAGCTTTCTTT
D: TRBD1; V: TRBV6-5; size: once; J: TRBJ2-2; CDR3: CASTWGQGSTGELFF; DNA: TGTGCCAGCACCTGGGGACAGGGGTCCACCGGGGAGCTGTTTTTT
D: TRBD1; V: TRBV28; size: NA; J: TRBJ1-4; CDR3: CASSSRDSSNEKLFF; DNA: TGTGCCAGCAGTTCCCGGGACAGCTCTAATGAAAAACTGTTTTTT
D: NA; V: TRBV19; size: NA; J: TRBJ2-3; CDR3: CASSILGARDTQYF; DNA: TGTGCCAGTAGTATTCTGGGGGCGCGGGATACGCAGTATTTT
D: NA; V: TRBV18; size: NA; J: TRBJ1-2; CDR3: CASSSLNYGYTF; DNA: TGTGCCAGCTCATCCCTTAACTATGGCTACACCTTC
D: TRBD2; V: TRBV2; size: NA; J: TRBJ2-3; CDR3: CASSVGLAGVGTQYF; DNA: TGTGCCAGCAGTGTAGGACTAGCGGGGGTCGGTACGCAGTATTTT
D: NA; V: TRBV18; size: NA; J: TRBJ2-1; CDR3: CASSPSGTGGNEQFF; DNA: TGTGCCAGCTCACCAAGCGGGACAGGAGGCAATGAGCAGTTCTTC
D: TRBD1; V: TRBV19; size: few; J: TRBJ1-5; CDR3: CASSKSGQGYQPQHF; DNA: TGTGCCAGTAGTAAGTCTGGACAGGGATATCAGCCCCAGCATTTT
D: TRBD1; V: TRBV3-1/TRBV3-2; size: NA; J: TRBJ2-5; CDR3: CASSHRDRNRETQYF; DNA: TGTGCCAGCAGCCACCGGGACAGGAATCGGGAGACCCAGTACTTC
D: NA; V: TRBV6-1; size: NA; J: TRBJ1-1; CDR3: CASSEGRAWNTEAFF; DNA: TGTGCCAGCAGTGAAGGGAGAGCCTGGAACACTGAAGCTTTCTTT
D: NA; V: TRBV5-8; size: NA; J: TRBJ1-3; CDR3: CASRQGSGNTIYF; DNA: TGTGCCAGCCGCCAGGGCTCTGGAAACACCATATATTTT
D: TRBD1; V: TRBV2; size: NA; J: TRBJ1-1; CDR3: CASSGQQGTEAFF; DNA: TGTGCCAGCAGTGGGCAACAGGGGACTGAAGCTTTCTTT
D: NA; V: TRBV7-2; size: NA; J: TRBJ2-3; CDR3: CASSLVGGPRDTQYF; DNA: TGTGCCAGCAGCTTAGTCGGGGGGCCTCGAGATACGCAGTATTTT
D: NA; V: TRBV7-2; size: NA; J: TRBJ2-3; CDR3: CASSFKADTQYF; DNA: TGTGCCAGCAGCTTCAAAGCGGATACGCAGTATTTT
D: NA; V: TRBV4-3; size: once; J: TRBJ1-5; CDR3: CASSQDRTREDQPQHF; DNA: TGCGCCAGCAGCCAAGATCGGACAAGGGAAGACCAGCCCCAGCATTTT
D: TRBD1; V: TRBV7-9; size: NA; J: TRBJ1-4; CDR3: CASSSPPGTGFEKLFF; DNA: TGTGCCAGCAGCTCCCCCCCGGGGACAGGGTTTGAAAAACTGTTTTTT
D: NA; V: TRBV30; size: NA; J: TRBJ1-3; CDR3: CAWSVAGPGNTIYF; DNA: TGTGCCTGGAGTGTGGCAGGGCCGGGAAACACCATATATTTT
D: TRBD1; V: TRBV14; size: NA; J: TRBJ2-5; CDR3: CASSQTGVQETQYF; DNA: TGTGCCAGCAGCCAGACAGGGGTACAAGAGACCCAGTACTTC
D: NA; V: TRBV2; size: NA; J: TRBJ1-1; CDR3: CASSDRGAGDEAFF; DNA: TGTGCCAGCAGTGATCGGGGGGCTGGGGATGAAGCTTTCTTT
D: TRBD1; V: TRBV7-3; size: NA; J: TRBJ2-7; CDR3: CASSLGGQSRQYF; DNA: TGTGCCAGCAGCTTAGGGGGACAGTCTCGGCAGTACTTC
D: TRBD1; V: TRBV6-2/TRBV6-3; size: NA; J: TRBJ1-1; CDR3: CASSHRDRRSLMNTEAFF; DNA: TGTGCCAGCAGCCACCGGGACAGGAGAAGTCTGATGAACACTGAAGCTTTCTTT
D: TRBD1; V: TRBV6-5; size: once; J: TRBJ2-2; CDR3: CASSYSGDSYTGELFF; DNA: TGTGCCAGCAGTTACTCTGGGGACAGCTACACCGGGGAGCTGTTTTTT
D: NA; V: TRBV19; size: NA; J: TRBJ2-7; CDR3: CASSTRISQYQYEQYF; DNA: TGTGCCAGTAGTACCCGAATTAGCCAGTACCAATACGAGCAGTACTTC
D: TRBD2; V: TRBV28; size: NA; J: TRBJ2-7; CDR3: CASLSGRAYEQYF; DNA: TGTGCCAGCCTTAGCGGGAGGGCGTACGAGCAGTACTTC
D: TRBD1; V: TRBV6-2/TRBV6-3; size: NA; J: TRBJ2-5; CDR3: CASSYADRARETQYF; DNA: TGTGCCAGCAGTTACGCTGACAGGGCCAGGGAGACCCAGTACTTC
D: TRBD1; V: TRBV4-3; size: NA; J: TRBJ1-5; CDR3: CASSQDRQGHQPQHF; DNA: TGCGCCAGCAGCCAAGATCGACAGGGCCATCAGCCCCAGCATTTT
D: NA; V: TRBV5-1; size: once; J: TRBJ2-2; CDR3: CASSRRGGGGTGELFF; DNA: TGCGCCAGCAGCCGACGTGGAGGGGGCGGAACCGGGGAGCTGTTTTTT
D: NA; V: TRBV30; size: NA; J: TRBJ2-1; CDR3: CAWSRDNPYNEQFF; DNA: TGTGCCTGGTCCCGGGACAATCCCTACAATGAGCAGTTCTTC
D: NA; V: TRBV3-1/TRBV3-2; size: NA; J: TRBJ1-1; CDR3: CASSPTATSNTEAFF; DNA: TGTGCCAGCAGCCCGACAGCTACCTCGAACACTGAAGCTTTCTTT
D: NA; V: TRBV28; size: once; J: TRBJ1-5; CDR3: CASTLQGDQPQHF; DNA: TGTGCCAGCACCTTACAGGGAGATCAGCCCCAGCATTTT
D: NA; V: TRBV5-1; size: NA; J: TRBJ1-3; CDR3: CASSSGDSGNTIYF; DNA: TGCGCCAGCAGCTCGGGGGACTCTGGAAACACCATATATTTT
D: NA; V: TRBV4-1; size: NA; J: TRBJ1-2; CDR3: CASSQVGSRVGYTF; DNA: TGCGCCAGCAGCCAAGTAGGGTCGCGGGTTGGCTACACCTTC
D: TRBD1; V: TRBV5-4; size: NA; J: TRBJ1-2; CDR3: CASSPGTGGRYGYTF; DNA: TGTGCCAGCAGCCCTGGGACAGGGGGTCGCTATGGCTACACCTTC
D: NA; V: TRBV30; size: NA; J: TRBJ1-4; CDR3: CAWSAGLANEKLFF; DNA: TGTGCCTGGAGTGCAGGTTTGGCTAATGAAAAACTGTTTTTT
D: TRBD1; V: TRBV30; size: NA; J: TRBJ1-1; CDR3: CAWKGVLGQPNTEAFF; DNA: TGTGCCTGGAAAGGTGTCCTGGGACAGCCGAACACTGAAGCTTTCTTT
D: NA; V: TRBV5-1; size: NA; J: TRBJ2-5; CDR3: CASSLEGRGETQYF; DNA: TGCGCCAGCAGCTTGGAGGGTAGGGGGGAGACCCAGTACTTC
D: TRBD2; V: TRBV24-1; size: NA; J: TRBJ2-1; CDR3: CATIRLAGGLAEQFF; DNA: TGTGCCACCATTCGACTAGCGGGAGGGCTGGCTGAGCAGTTCTTC
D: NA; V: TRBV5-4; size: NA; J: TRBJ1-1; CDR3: CASSFIGAMMNTEAFF; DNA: TGTGCCAGCAGCTTTATAGGGGCGATGATGAACACTGAAGCTTTCTTT
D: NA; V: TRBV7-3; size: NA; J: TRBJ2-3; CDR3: CASSLGLDSTQYF; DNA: TGTGCCAGCAGCTTAGGTTTAGACAGTACGCAGTATTTT
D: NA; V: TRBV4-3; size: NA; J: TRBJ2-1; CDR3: CASSQEGGTGTRYNEQFF; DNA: TGCGCCAGCAGCCAAGAAGGGGGAACCGGGACCCGCTACAATGAGCAGTTCTTC
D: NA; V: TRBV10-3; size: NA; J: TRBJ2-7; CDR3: CAIKTGLSSYEQYF; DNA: TGTGCCATCAAAACAGGGTTGAGCTCCTACGAGCAGTACTTC
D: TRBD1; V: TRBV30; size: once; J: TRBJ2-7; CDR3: CAWRDDRVEQYF; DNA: TGTGCCTGGAGAGATGACAGGGTCGAGCAGTACTTC
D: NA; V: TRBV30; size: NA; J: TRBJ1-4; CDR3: CAWSAGGGEKLFF; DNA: TGTGCCTGGAGTGCTGGGGGGGGCGAAAAACTGTTTTTT
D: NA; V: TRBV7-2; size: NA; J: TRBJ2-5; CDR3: CASSTRAPRETQYF; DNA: TGTGCCAGCAGCACTAGGGCCCCTCGGGAGACCCAGTACTTC
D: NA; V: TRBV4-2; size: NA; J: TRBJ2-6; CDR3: CASSQQRSGANVLTF; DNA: TGTGCCAGCAGCCAACAGCGGTCCGGGGCCAACGTCCTGACTTTC
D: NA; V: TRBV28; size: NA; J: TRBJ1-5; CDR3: CASSLDLDFSNQPQHF; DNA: TGTGCCAGCAGTTTAGATCTGGACTTTAGCAATCAGCCCCAGCATTTT
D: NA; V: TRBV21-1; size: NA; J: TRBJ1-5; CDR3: CASSSRGPNVSQPQHF; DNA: TGTGCCAGCAGCTCCAGGGGACCCAACGTCAGCCAGCCCCAGCATTTT
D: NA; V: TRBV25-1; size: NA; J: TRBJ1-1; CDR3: CASSGPLGSGFRAEAFF; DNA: TGTGCCAGCAGTGGGCCGCTGGGCTCAGGGTTTCGCGCTGAAGCTTTCTTT
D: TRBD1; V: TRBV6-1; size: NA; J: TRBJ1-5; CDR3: CASSEGQGGQPQHF; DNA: TGTGCCAGCAGTGAAGGGCAGGGGGGACAGCCCCAGCATTTT
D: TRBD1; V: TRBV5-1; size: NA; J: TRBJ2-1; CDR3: CASSPQTGDNEQFF; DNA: TGCGCCAGCAGCCCGCAGACAGGGGACAATGAGCAGTTCTTC